This T cell receptor beta chain was profiled in a study of control samples from healthy donors and cancer patients. Trimming cost V 1 base and J 3 bases, with 7 bases left between them. Germline V gene data show CDR1 as SGHKS and CDR2 as YYEKEE (reference sequence). The CDR3 is 13 amino acids. Only in-frame clones appear in the TCRdb table, and some are missing; sequencing was by immunoSEQ multiplex PCR. Counted here are about 92,000 clones, around 82% occurring once; the ten biggest clones make up 8.5% to 10%. Sequences were obtained from blood. This sequence was found in a woman aged 55-70 years in good health. The chain uses TRBV5-5 and TRBJ1-2, with D possibly being TRBD1 (6 bases). CDR3 region: CASSLQGYYGYTF. The DNA for the CDR3 is TGTGCCAGCAGCTTGCAGGGGTACTATGGCTACACCTTC.